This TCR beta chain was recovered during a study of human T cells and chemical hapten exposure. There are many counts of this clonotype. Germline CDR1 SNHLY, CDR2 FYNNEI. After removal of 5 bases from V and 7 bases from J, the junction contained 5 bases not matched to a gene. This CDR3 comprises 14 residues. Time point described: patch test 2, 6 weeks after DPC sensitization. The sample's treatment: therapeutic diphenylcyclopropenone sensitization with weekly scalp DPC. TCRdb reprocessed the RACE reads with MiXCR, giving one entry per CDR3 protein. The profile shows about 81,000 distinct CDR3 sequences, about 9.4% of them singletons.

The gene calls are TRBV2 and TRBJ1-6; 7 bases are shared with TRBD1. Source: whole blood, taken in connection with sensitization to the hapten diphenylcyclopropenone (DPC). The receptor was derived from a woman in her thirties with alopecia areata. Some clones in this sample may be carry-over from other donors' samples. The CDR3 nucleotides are TGTGCCAGCAGTCGACAGGGAACCAATTCACCCCTCCACTTT. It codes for CASSRQGTNSPLHF.